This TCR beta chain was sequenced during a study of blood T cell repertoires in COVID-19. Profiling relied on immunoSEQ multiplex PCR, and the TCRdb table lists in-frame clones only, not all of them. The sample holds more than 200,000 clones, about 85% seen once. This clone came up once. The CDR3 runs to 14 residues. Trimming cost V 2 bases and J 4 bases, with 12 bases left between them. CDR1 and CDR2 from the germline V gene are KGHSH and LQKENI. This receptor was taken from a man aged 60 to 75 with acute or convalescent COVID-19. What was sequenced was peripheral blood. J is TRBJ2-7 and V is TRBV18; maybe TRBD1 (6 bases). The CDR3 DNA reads TGTGCCAGCTCACCAACAGGGACCTTATACGAGCAGTACTTC. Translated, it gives CASSPTGTLYEQYF.